A selection of T cell receptor beta chains follows, all from one sample in a study of beta chain features in type 1 diabetes. Some clones are missing from TCRdb's copy, which holds only in-frame ones; the method was immunoSEQ multiplex PCR. In the table there are fewer than 350,000 clones, roughly a fifth of which are singletons. The source material was naive CD4+ T cells from blood. The receptors were sampled from a young woman in good health. Each CDR3 is given with its conserved first and last residue. The order of the fields is clone size, D gene, J gene, CDR3 length, V gene, CDR3 DNA, CDR3 protein. A D gene is named only where the DNA matches it firmly. Size tells how often a clone was seen (once, few, many) or the class of an expanded clone, and some rows leave it out.

clone_size: .
d_call: .
j_call: TRBJ1-1
cdr3_length: 15
v_call: TRBV15
cdr3_nt: TGTGCCACCAGCAGTCGGCCGGGGGGGAACACTGAAGCTTTCTTT
cdr3_aa: CATSSRPGGNTEAFF

clone_size: .
d_call: .
j_call: TRBJ1-1
cdr3_length: 13
v_call: TRBV18
cdr3_nt: TGTGCCAGCTCGGAACAGGGGAACACTGAAGCTTTCTTT
cdr3_aa: CASSEQGNTEAFF

clone_size: .
d_call: TRBD2
j_call: TRBJ2-3
cdr3_length: 14
v_call: TRBV29-1
cdr3_nt: TGCAGCGCCACAGCGGGGGCACGTCAAGATACGCAGTATTTT
cdr3_aa: CSATAGARQDTQYF

clone_size: few
d_call: .
j_call: TRBJ2-3
cdr3_length: 15
v_call: TRBV2
cdr3_nt: TGTGCCAGCAGTGAATTTCGCGGCAGCACAGATACGCAGTATTTT
cdr3_aa: CASSEFRGSTDTQYF

clone_size: .
d_call: .
j_call: TRBJ2-7
cdr3_length: 14
v_call: TRBV6-6
cdr3_nt: TGTGCCAGCAGCGATACAGGGTATCGCTACGAGCAGTACTTC
cdr3_aa: CASSDTGYRYEQYF

clone_size: .
d_call: TRBD1
j_call: TRBJ2-5
cdr3_length: 17
v_call: TRBV6-1
cdr3_nt: TGTGCCATCAGTGCTGGGACAGGGGGCATGCTACAAGAGACCCAGTACTTC
cdr3_aa: CAISAGTGGMLQETQYF

clone_size: .
d_call: TRBD2
j_call: TRBJ2-1
cdr3_length: 15
v_call: TRBV4-2
cdr3_nt: TGTGCCAGCAGCCAAGTAGCGGGGGGGGACAATGAGCAGTTCTTC
cdr3_aa: CASSQVAGGDNEQFF

clone_size: .
d_call: TRBD2
j_call: TRBJ2-1
cdr3_length: 15
v_call: TRBV11-3
cdr3_nt: TGTGCCAGCAGCCACGTAGCGGGGGGGAACTATGAGCAGTTCTTC
cdr3_aa: CASSHVAGGNYEQFF

clone_size: .
d_call: .
j_call: TRBJ2-2
cdr3_length: 12
v_call: TRBV19
cdr3_nt: TGTGCCACCCGCCGGGGTGCCGGGGAGCTGTTTTTT
cdr3_aa: CATRRGAGELFF

clone_size: few
d_call: .
j_call: TRBJ2-5
cdr3_length: 15
v_call: TRBV4-1
cdr3_nt: TGCGCCAGCAGCCCCGAGCTAACTCTCCAAGAGACCCAGTACTTC
cdr3_aa: CASSPELTLQETQYF

clone_size: .
d_call: .
j_call: TRBJ2-4
cdr3_length: 16
v_call: TRBV6-6
cdr3_nt: TGTGCCAGCAGGGGACCGTCAGGGGAGGCCAAAAACATTCAGTACTTC
cdr3_aa: CASRGPSGEAKNIQYF

clone_size: few
d_call: .
j_call: TRBJ2-2
cdr3_length: 14
v_call: TRBV30
cdr3_nt: TGTGCCTGGACGGGTATTCGCTTCACCGGGGAGCTGTTTTTT
cdr3_aa: CAWTGIRFTGELFF